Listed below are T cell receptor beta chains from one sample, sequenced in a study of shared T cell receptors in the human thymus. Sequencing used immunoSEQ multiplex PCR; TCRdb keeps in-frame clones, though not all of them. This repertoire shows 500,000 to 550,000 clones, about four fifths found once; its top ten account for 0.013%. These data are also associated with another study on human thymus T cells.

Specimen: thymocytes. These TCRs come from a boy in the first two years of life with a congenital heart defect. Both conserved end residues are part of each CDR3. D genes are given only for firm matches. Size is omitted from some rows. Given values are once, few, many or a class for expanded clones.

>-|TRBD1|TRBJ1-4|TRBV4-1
CASRPAALNRGRGEKLLF
TGCGCCAGCAGACCCGCAGCCCTAAACAGGGGACGTGGTGAAAAACTGCTTTTT
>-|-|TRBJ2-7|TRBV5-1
CASSLDAGDLEQYF
TGCGCCAGCAGCTTGGATGCCGGGGACTTAGAGCAGTACTTC
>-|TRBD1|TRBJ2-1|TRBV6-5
CASRPRTGGYNEQFF
TGTGCCAGCAGACCCAGGACAGGGGGCTACAATGAGCAGTTCTTC
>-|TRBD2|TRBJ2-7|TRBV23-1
CASSQSTYHSGGSSYEQYF
TGCGCCAGCAGTCAATCTACGTACCATAGCGGGGGGTCCTCCTACGAGCAGTACTTC
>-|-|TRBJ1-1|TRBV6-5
CASSPPRSTEAFF
TGTGCCAGCAGCCCCCCCCGGAGTACTGAAGCTTTCTTT
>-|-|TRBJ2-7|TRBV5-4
CASSFRSEGGEQYF
TGTGCCAGCAGCTTTCGCTCAGAGGGCGGCGAGCAGTACTTC
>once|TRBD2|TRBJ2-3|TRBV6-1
CASREGAGGPPDTQYF
TGTGCCAGCAGGGAAGGTGCGGGAGGGCCCCCAGATACGCAGTATTTT
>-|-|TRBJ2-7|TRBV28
CASSLYGHYSYEQYF
TGTGCCAGCAGTTTATACGGACACTATTCCTACGAGCAGTACTTC
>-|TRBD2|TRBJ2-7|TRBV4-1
CASSQDNSGSLYEQYF
TGCGCCAGCAGCCAAGACAATAGCGGGAGTCTCTACGAGCAGTACTTC
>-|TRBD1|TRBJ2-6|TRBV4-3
CASSPHPGQAPSGANVLTF
TGCGCCAGCAGCCCCCACCCGGGACAGGCCCCCTCTGGGGCCAACGTCCTGACTTTC
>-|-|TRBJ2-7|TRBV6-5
CASSSSGLGEQYF
TGTGCCAGCAGTTCAAGCGGACTGGGAGAGCAGTACTTC